Presented here are 3 T cell receptor beta chains from one specimen sequenced in a study of glioma-infiltrating T cells after dendritic cell vaccination. This sample's time point: after dendritic cell vaccination, including at tumor progression/relapse. Here immunoSEQ multiplex PCR was the method, and the copy in TCRdb shows in-frame clones only, minus some. Among 75,000 to 95,000 clones listed, approximately 80% were seen once. The sample in question was blood, obtained after dendritic cell vaccination. These receptor sequences come from a human donor with glioblastoma.

The gene calls are TRBV2 and TRBJ2-7, with D uncertain. Germline CDR1 SNHLY, CDR2 FYNNEI. Trimming cost V 5 bases and J 9 bases, with 8 bases left between them. This CDR3 contains 10 residues. This CDR3 is CASSLLWQYV. The CDR3, as DNA: TGTGCCAGCAGTCTGTTGTGGCAGTACGTC.

This rearrangement joins TRBV5-6 to TRBJ1-6, with 7 bases lining up with TRBD1. Trimming cost V 5 bases and J 7 bases; bases outside gene matches: 12. Germline CDR1 and CDR2: SGHDT and YYEEEE. The length of the CDR3 is 16 residues. DNA of the CDR3: TGTGCCAGCAGACGGATCGACAGGGATGGGAATTCACCCCTCCACTTT. The encoded protein is CASRRIDRDGNSPLHF. The variable domain in full, with the rest retrieved from reference TRBV5-6 and TRBJ1-6, is DAGVTQSPTHLIKTRGQQVTLRCSPKSGHDTVSWYQQALGQGPQFIFQYYEEEERQRGNFPDRFSGHQFPNYSSELNVNALLLGDSALYLCASRRIDRDGNSPLHFGNGTRLTVT.

For the CDR3, the DNA is TGTGCCAGCAGTCCGGGGGATGGGGCCAACGTCCTGACTTTC. Encoded protein: CASSPGDGANVLTF. The J gene is TRBJ2-6, the V gene TRBV5-6; possibly TRBD2 for D (6 bases). This CDR3 contains 14 residues. The V gene lost 5 bases and the J gene lost 3 bases, with 9 bases spanning the gap. Looked up from germline, CDR1 is SGHDT and CDR2 is YYEEEE.